This TCR beta chain appears in the sequencing data of a study of blood T cell repertoires in COVID-19 (TCRdb year 2020). General notes on the study: The collaborator samples originated in the United States, Italy and Spain and spanned the acute and convalescent phases of COVID-19. The repertoires were released in a freely available public database intended as a resource for research on the immune response to SARS-CoV-2. Where available, HLA class I and class II types were obtained from metadata supplied by the sample provider rather than from assay-based typing. Samples came from the ongoing ImmuneRACE study (first 160 participants) plus 1,254 subjects from 6 global collaborators. The prospective study material was composed of cDNA or gDNA derived from T cells, B-cell-depleted T cells, or PBMCs. A de-identified subject ID, COVID-19 status, age in years and sex were almost always included in the sample metadata. The dataset comprised deeply sampled blood TCRbeta repertoires from subjects exposed to, actively infected with, or recovered from COVID-19.

With respect to this clone: Its antigen target is currently unknown. Base qualities are not provided; no much larger clone lies one nucleotide away.

The paper's findings and limits, for the study overall: The quantity of clinical and demographic metadata differed by source and by participant and was supplied without curation.

Whole blood was collected in K2EDTA tubes by collaborating institutions according to the institutions' own protocols. For TCRbeta analysis, collaborator samples were shipped as frozen whole blood, as isolated PBMCs, or as DNA extracted from either sample type. TCRbeta CDR3 regions were amplified from genomic DNA by means of the immunoSEQ Assay, a bias-controlled multiplex PCR. In the original analysis: The number of nucleated cells in each sample was estimated from the amplification of reference gene primers within the assay. To quantify the absolute abundance of each unique TCRbeta CDR3 rearrangement, sequence reads were collapsed and filtered. For each sample, productive Simpson clonality was calculated by taking the square root of Simpson's diversity index across productive rearrangements. What TCRdb holds here is the immuneACCESS table cut down to in-frame rearrangements. Part of the clones is not present; checked against another copy, under half of the missing clones reflect an unresolved V gene, and the others are unexplained. That table gives V, J and clone size, and the DNA gave D and trimming. The sample records 150,000 to 200,000 clones, roughly 84% of which are singletons. The top ten clonotypes cover 2.9% of the sample.

Cut back by 0 bases and 6 bases, the V and J ends lie 12 bases apart. From the germline V gene (reference sequence), CDR1 is LNHNV and CDR2 is YYDKDF. Inclusive of the bounding cysteine and phenylalanine, the CDR3 is 15 residues long. Kept here is only the CDR3 DNA, which spans 45 bases and is read in frame from base 1. The sample comprised peripheral blood. The rearranged chain carries TRBV15 and TRBJ1-5; the D gene cannot be resolved reliably. The receptor comes from a woman aged 55-70 years with acute or convalescent COVID-19. The nucleotide sequence reads as follows: TGTGCCACCAGCAGAGAGGTGGGAGGACTTCAGCCCCAGCATTTT. Translated, this gives CATSREVGGLQPQHF.